The source of this T cell receptor beta chain is a study of blood T cell repertoires in COVID-19 (dated by TCRdb to the early 2020s). With respect to the entire study: The collaborator samples originated in the United States, Italy and Spain and spanned the acute and convalescent phases of COVID-19. Where available, HLA class I and class II types were obtained from metadata supplied by the sample provider rather than from assay-based typing. The material from the prospective study consisted of cDNA or gDNA derived from T cells, B-cell-depleted T cells, or PBMCs. A freely available public database, intended as a resource for researchers studying the immune response to SARS-CoV-2, is where the repertoires were released. The dataset comprised deeply sampled blood TCRbeta repertoires from subjects exposed to, actively infected with, or recovered from COVID-19. Nearly every sample came with metadata listing a de-identified subject ID, COVID-19 status, age in years and sex. The samples were drawn from the first 160 participants of the ongoing ImmuneRACE study and from some 1,300 subjects provided by 6 global collaborators.

Enrolling through a virtual design, the prospective study's participants ranged in age from about 18 to 89 years and lived across 20 to 30 United States geographic areas. To assign participants to cohorts, the prospective study relied on clinical history that participants themselves reported in a screening survey and a study questionnaire. Each participant in the prospective study had whole blood, serum and a nasopharyngeal or oropharyngeal swab collected by mobile phlebotomists. Participants in the prospective study had the option to provide additional blood draws and questionnaires over an approximately 2-month period. Before DNA extraction, prospective study blood samples were shipped either frozen or at room temperature. With regard to this clone: It has no known antigen specificity. The record has no base qualities; no much larger clone is one base away.

The paper as a whole reports these results and caveats: The quantity of clinical and demographic metadata differed by source and by participant and was supplied without curation.

CDR1 SGHRS and CDR2 YFSETQ were looked up in the germline V gene. Taken from cysteine to phenylalanine, the CDR3 has 16 residues. The read is trimmed to its CDR3 DNA, 48 bases read in frame from base 1. The germline V and J ends show losses of 4 bases and 6 bases respectively, and no gene match explains 11 bases of the junction. The immunoSEQ Assay, a bias-controlled multiplex PCR, was used to amplify TCRbeta CDR3 regions from genomic DNA. In the original analysis: Nucleated cell counts per sample were estimated from amplification of reference gene primers within the assay. Sequence reads were collapsed and filtered to measure the absolute abundance of every unique TCRbeta CDR3 rearrangement. For each sample, productive Simpson clonality was calculated by taking the square root of Simpson's diversity index across productive rearrangements. The clones in this table, taken by TCRdb from immuneACCESS, are in-frame only. Not every clone is retained; where verified, under half of the shortfall comes from an unresolved V gene, and the cause of the rest is unknown. That table is the source of V, J and clone size, and D and trimming were worked out from the DNA. The sample table shows 400,000 or so clones, and approximately 86% are seen once. The top ten hold around 2% of the sample.

The source material was PBMCs or T cells enriched from blood (not recorded which). The chain is encoded by TRBV5-1 joined to TRBJ2-5; 11 bases in between match TRBD1. The sequence came from a woman in her thirties or forties with acute COVID-19. The CDR3 protein is CASSPESGTGGKTQYF. The sequenced DNA: TGCGCCAGCAGCCCAGAATCCGGGACAGGGGGAAAGACCCAGTACTTC. When the CDR3 is completed using the reference TRBV5-1 and TRBJ2-5 genes on either side, the full variable domain is KAGVTQTPRYLIKTRGQQVTLSCSPISGHRSVSWYQQTPGQGLQFLFEYFSETQRNKGNFPGRFSGRQFSNSRSEMNVSTLELGDSALYLCASSPESGTGGKTQYFGPGTRLLVL.